What follows are 21 T cell receptor beta chains derived from one specimen sequenced in a study of shared clonotypes between healthy human individuals. Method: immunoSEQ multiplex PCR; TCRdb's copy keeps in-frame clones and lacks some. Seen here are about 1.5 million clones, about 98% observed once, and the top ten hold 0.4% to 0.55%. The sequencing sample was made of naive CD4+ T cells sorted from blood. This sample's subset: CD45RA+ positively selected. These receptors were taken from a man in his thirties or forties in good health.

This chain connects TRBV6-5 to TRBJ2-7; 9 bases line up with TRBD1. V trimming: 6 bases; J trimming: 3 bases; junction bases outside the gene matches: 6. CDR1 is MNHEY, CDR2 SVGAGI, per germline. The CDR3 extends over 14 amino acids. CDR3 sequence: CASRLQGANYEQYF. CDR3 in DNA: TGTGCCAGCAGGCTACAGGGGGCCAACTACGAGCAGTACTTC.

The chain is built from TRBV11-2 and TRBJ2-5, with 8 positions matching TRBD1. The CDR3 is 14 amino acids. Unmatched junction bases numbered 4, after V lost 2 bases and J lost 5 bases. Germline CDR1 is SGHAT and CDR2 is FQNNGV. The CDR3 here is CASSLLDRAETQYF. As DNA, the CDR3 is TGTGCCAGCAGCTTATTGGACAGGGCCGAGACCCAGTACTTC.

This chain joins TRBV5-4 and TRBJ2-1; TRBD1 matches 12 bases. This CDR3 is 15 amino acids long. Germline CDR1 and CDR2: SGHNT and YYREEE (reference sequence). The trim removed 1 base at V and 9 bases at J, leaving 5 bases unmatched. Written as DNA, the CDR3 is TGTGCCAGCAGCTTGAGGGACAGGGGGCGCGTTGAGCAGTTCTTC. It yields the protein CASSLRDRGRVEQFF.

V and J are TRBV6-5 and TRBJ2-7; a weak D match, TRBD2 (6 bases). V was clipped by 4 bases and J by 2 bases, with 9 bases between them. CDR3 length: 13 amino acids. CDR1 MNHEY and CDR2 SVGAGI come from the germline V gene. The CDR3: CASSSGATYEQYF. In DNA, the CDR3 is TGTGCCAGCAGTTCGGGAGCGACCTACGAGCAGTACTTC.

The chain carries TRBV5-4 and TRBJ1-4; the D is unclear. The CDR3 has 12 amino acids. V lost 1 base to trimming and J lost 9 bases, with 7 bases between them. Germline lookup yields CDR1 SGHNT and CDR2 YYREEE (reference sequence). The CDR3: CASSLPGKKLFF. CDR3 coding DNA: TGTGCCAGCAGCTTGCCCGGGAAAAAACTGTTTTTT.

This rearrangement joins TRBV29-1 to TRBJ2-1; TRBD2 aligns across 9 bases. From germline, CDR1 is SQVTM and CDR2 ANQGSEA. The CDR3 contains 14 residues. The junction had 5 bases not matched to a gene; V was cut back by 3 bases and J by 5 bases. The CDR3 is CSVEGRLADNEQFF. The DNA for the CDR3 is TGCAGCGTTGAGGGGCGACTAGCGGACAATGAGCAGTTCTTC.

The CDR3 is CASSTSSTGVGNQPQHF. Here the CDR3 DNA reads TGTGCCAGTAGTACATCCTCGACAGGGGTGGGCAATCAGCCCCAGCATTTT. The V call is TRBV19, the J call TRBJ1-5; 8 bases match TRBD1. Trimming at V came to 4 bases and at J to 2 bases, leaving 10 bases not matched to a gene. Germline CDR1 and CDR2: LNHDA and SQIVND (reference sequence). The CDR3 runs to 17 residues. The whole variable domain, filled in from reference TRBV19 and TRBJ1-5, reads DGGITQSPKYLFRKEGQNVTLSCEQNLNHDAMYWYRQDPGQGLRLIYYSQIVNDFQKGDIAEGYSVSREKKESFPLTVTSAQKNPTAFYLCASSTSSTGVGNQPQHFGDGTRLSIL.

This clone was detected only once. The V call is TRBV29-1, the J call TRBJ2-7; D uncertain. The germline V gene encodes CDR1 SQVTM and CDR2 ANQGSEA. V was shortened by 4 bases and J by 4 bases, with 8 bases between the two germline ends. The CDR3 length is 11 residues. CDR3 in DNA: TGCAGCGTTGGGGGTGATTACGAGCAGTACTTC. This translates into CSVGGDYEQYF.

The J gene is TRBJ1-2, the V gene TRBV21-1. TRBV21-1 is labeled a pseudogene. The length of the CDR3 is 17 residues. The CDR3 is CASSKGPDENPNYGYTF. In nucleotides, the CDR3 is TGTGCCAGCAGCAAAGGCCCAGACGAGAATCCTAACTATGGCTACACCTTC.

The rearrangement links TRBV5-4 to TRBJ2-1; tentatively, D is TRBD2 (7 bases). Germline values: CDR1 SGHNT, CDR2 YYREEE (reference sequence). The CDR3 has 12 amino acids. The germline V and J ends were trimmed by 6 bases and 12 bases, with 16 bases remaining between them. CDR3 nucleotide sequence: TGTGCCAGCAACGCCTTGGGGGGGCGGCAGTTCTTC. Amino acids: CASNALGGRQFF.

The rearrangement links TRBV4-3 to TRBJ2-7, with 13 nucleotides matching TRBD2. The CDR3 is 16 amino acids. Germline lookup yields CDR1 LGHNA and CDR2 YSLEER. The J segment lost 0 bases and the V segment lost 2 bases, leaving 1 base of the junction unmatched. CDR3 sequence reads: CASSQTSGRASYEQYF. CDR3 bases: TGCGCCAGCAGCCAAACTAGCGGGAGGGCCTCCTACGAGCAGTACTTC.

V is TRBV11-3 and J is TRBJ2-1, with TRBD1 matching 7 bases. J gave up 3 bases and V 5 bases, and 7 bases lay outside the gene matches. The CDR3 sequence is 15 residues long. Germline values: CDR1 SGHNT, CDR2 YENEEA. CDR3 DNA sequence: TGTGCCAGCAGCCCCCCCGGGACAGACTACAATGAGCAGTTCTTC. As protein: CASSPPGTDYNEQFF.

The DNA of the CDR3 is TGCGCCAGCAGCTTTAGCGTAGAGACCCAGTACTTC. Translating gives CASSFSVETQYF. This chain links TRBV5-1 with TRBJ2-5; D possibly corresponds to TRBD2 (5 bases). The CDR3 is 12 amino acids. The ends were cut back, 2 bases at V and 4 bases at J, with 6 bases in the middle. Germline V CDR1 and CDR2: SGHRS, YFSETQ.

Points on this clone: The same CDR3 also results from other DNA sequences found in this sample. This sequence joins TRBV5-1 and TRBJ2-1, with TRBD2 matching over 12 bases. Germline-derived CDR1 and CDR2 are SGHRS and YFSETQ. The V segment lost 0 bases and the J segment 7 bases; nucleotides outside the gene matches: 5. The length of the CDR3 is 16 residues. This CDR3 is CASSLAGTSGLNEQFF. The DNA for the CDR3 is TGCGCCAGCAGCTTGGCCGGGACTAGCGGGTTGAATGAGCAGTTCTTC.

The chain joins TRBV27 to TRBJ2-7, with 11 bases that match TRBD2. The junction had 12 bases not matched to a gene; V was cut back by 5 bases and J by 3 bases. Germline lookup yields CDR1 MNHEY and CDR2 SMNVEV (reference sequence). The CDR3 is 17 amino acids. The CDR3 bases are TGTGCCAGCAGTCCTGGCCTGGGACTAGCGGAGAGCTACGAGCAGTACTTC. It encodes CASSPGLGLAESYEQYF.

This chain links TRBV7-6 with TRBJ2-3; D is perhaps TRBD1 (6 bases). CDR3 length: 17 amino acids. Germline V gives CDR1 SGHVS, CDR2 FNYEAQ. V was trimmed by 2 bases and J by 4 bases, leaving 19 bases between them. CDR3 DNA sequence: TGTGCCAGCAGCTTATTAGTCGGCAGGGGTTGGGCAGATACGCAGTATTTT. This translates into CASSLLVGRGWADTQYF. Filled out from reference TRBV7-6 and TRBJ2-3, the complete variable domain reads GAGVSQSPRYKVTKRGQDVALRCDPISGHVSLYWYRQALGQGPEFLTYFNYEAQQDKSGLPNDRFSAERPEGSISTLTIQRTEQRDSAMYRCASSLLVGRGWADTQYFGPGTRLTVL.

As regards this clone: Other DNA sequences in the same sample also yield this CDR3. The chain links TRBV7-2 to TRBJ2-7; D call uncertain. Germline V gives CDR1 SGHTA, CDR2 FQGNSA. V was shortened by 4 bases and J by 2 bases, with 6 bases between the two germline ends. This CDR3 contains 12 residues. The CDR3 sequence is CASSSTAYEQYF. The CDR3 coding sequence is TGTGCCAGCAGCTCGACTGCCTACGAGCAGTACTTC.

This chain links TRBV27 with TRBJ2-2; D call uncertain. In germline, CDR1 is MNHEY, CDR2 SMNVEV (reference sequence). Between the trimmed V and J ends, which lost 5 bases and 1 base, there was a span of 8 bases. There are 14 residues in the CDR3. The CDR3 here is CASSGMGNTGELFF. CDR3 DNA: TGTGCCAGCAGTGGGATGGGGAACACCGGGGAGCTGTTTTTT.

This clone is a singleton in its sample. The chain is built from TRBV6-5 and TRBJ1-5, with D maybe TRBD1 (6 bases). The germline V gene has CDR1 MNHEY and CDR2 SVGAGI. Trimming removed 5 bases at V and 4 bases at J, with 9 bases between. The CDR3 has 13 amino acids. CDR3 DNA sequence: TGTGCCAGCAGTGGGACAAGGAATCAGCCCCAGCATTTT. Translated: CASSGTRNQPQHF.

This chain uses TRBV27 with TRBJ2-7; D remains ambiguous. The CDR3 has 15 amino acids. Deletions cut 3 bases from V and 1 base from J, with 13 bases between. Germline CDR1 is MNHEY and CDR2 is SMNVEV (reference sequence). The CDR3 sequence is CASSFYPPGSYEQYF. Written as DNA, the CDR3 is TGTGCCAGCAGTTTCTATCCCCCAGGTTCCTACGAGCAGTACTTC.

J is TRBJ2-7 and V is TRBV7-3; D assignment may be TRBD1 or TRBD2 (6 bases each). This CDR3 contains 14 residues. V gave up 2 bases and J gave up 2 bases, with 10 bases separating them. Germline-derived CDR1 and CDR2 are SGHTA and FQGTGA. The CDR3 protein is CASSLGGGPYEQYF. CDR3 DNA sequence: TGTGCCAGCAGCTTAGGTGGGGGGCCCTACGAGCAGTACTTC.